The subject of this entry is one T cell receptor (beta chain). Authors' methods: The authors estimated nucleated cell counts from reference gene primer amplification. TCRdb keeps only in-frame clones here, not all; method: immunoSEQ multiplex PCR. Clone size and V and J calls were adopted from that table, with D and trimming inferred from the DNA. The data contain 200,000 to 250,000 clones, approximately 87% of them seen just once; the ten biggest clones take up 2% to 2.5%. CDR3 size: 13 residues. CDR1 is MNHEY, CDR2 SMNVEV, per germline (reference sequence). The V and J ends lost 6 bases and 7 bases respectively, with 13 bases between them. The sample comes from a study of blood T cell repertoires in COVID-19. Study-wide context: COVID-19 samples, acute and convalescent, were from the United States, Italy and Spain. The analysed material was cDNA or gDNA that came from T cells, B-cell-depleted T cells, or PBMCs.

Material for sequencing was peripheral blood. This chain connects TRBV27 to TRBJ2-4; tentative D call: TRBD1 (5 bases). This receptor was taken from a woman between 45 and 60 years old with acute or convalescent COVID-19. CDR3 bases: TGTGCCAGCAGCCCGACAGTCTCTAACATTCAGTACTTC. Translated, it gives CASSPTVSNIQYF.